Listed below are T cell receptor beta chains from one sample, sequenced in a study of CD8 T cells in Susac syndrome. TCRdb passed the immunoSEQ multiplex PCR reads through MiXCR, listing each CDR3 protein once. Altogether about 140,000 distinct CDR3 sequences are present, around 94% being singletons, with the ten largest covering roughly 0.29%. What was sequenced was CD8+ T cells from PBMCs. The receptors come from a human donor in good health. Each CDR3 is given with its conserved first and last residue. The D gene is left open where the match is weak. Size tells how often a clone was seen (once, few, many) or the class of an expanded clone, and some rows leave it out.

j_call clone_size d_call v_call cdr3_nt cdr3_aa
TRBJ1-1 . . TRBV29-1 TGCAGCGCCTCAATTGGGCTCGATGCTGAAGTTTTCTTT CSASIGLDAEVFF
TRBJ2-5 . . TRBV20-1 TGCAGTGCCCCCGATTCTCCCGAGTCGGGGGAGACCCAGTACTTC CSAPDSPESGETQYF
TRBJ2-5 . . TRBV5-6 TGTGCCAGCAGCACAAGGGGGGGAGAGACCCAGTACTTC CASSTRGGETQYF
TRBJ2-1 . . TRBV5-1 TGCGCCAGCAGCCGATGGGGTCGGGAGAATGAGCAGTTCTTC CASSRWGRENEQFF
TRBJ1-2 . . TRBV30 TGTGCCTGGCAAGGACGGGAGGCTAACTATGGCTACACCTTC CAWQGREANYGYTF
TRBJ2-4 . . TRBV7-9 TGTGCCAGCAGCTTAGATGTAGACGGGAACATTCAGTACTTC CASSLDVDGNIQYF
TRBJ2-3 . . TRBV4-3 TGCGCCAGCAGCCATAGCGTTACAGATACGCAGTATTTT CASSHSVTDTQYF
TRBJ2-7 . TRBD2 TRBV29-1 TGCAGCGGTACGGGACTAGCGGGGGACGAGCAGTACTTC CSGTGLAGDEQYF
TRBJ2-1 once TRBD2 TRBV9 TGTGCCAGCAGCGGGAGCGGGAACTCCTACAATGAGCAGTTCTTC CASSGSGNSYNEQFF
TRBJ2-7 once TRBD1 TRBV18 TGTGCCAGCTCACCAGTCGGGACAGACTACGAGCAGTACTTC CASSPVGTDYEQYF
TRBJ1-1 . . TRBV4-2 TGTGCCAGCAGCCAAGTAATGGGGAGGCTAATGAACACTGAAGCTTTCTTT CASSQVMGRLMNTEAFF
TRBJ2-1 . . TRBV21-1 TGTGCCAGCAGTGGTAGGGGAAGAGACAATGAGCAGTTCTTC CASSGRGRDNEQFF
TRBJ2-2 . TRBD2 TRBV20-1 TGCAGTGCCATTAAAGGACTAGCCATAAACACCGGGGAGCTGTTTTTT CSAIKGLAINTGELFF
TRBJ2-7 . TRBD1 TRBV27 TGTGCCAGCAGTTTCTCTGGACAGGTCTCCGAGCAGTACTTC CASSFSGQVSEQYF
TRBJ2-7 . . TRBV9 TGTGCCAGCAGCGGGGTAGCAGGGGCTCTCTCCTACGAGCAGTACTTC CASSGVAGALSYEQYF
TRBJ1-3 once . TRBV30 TGTGCCTGGAGTCTCTCGGACACCATATATTTT CAWSLSDTIYF
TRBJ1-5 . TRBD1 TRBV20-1 TGCAGTGCTAGAGGGGGAATAGGGGGCGGCAATCAGCCCCAGCATTTT CSARGGIGGGNQPQHF
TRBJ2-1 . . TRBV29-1 TGCAGCGTTCCGGGGCACCGCAATGAGCAGTTCTTC CSVPGHRNEQFF
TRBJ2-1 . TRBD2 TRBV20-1 TGCAGGGTTGGCGGGAGAAACAATGAGCAGTTCTTC CRVGGRNNEQFF
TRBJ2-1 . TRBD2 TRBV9 TGTGCCAGCAGCCCCGGGACTAGCTTGAATGAGCAGTTCTTC CASSPGTSLNEQFF
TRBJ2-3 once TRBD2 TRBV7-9 TGTGCCAGCAGCTCGGGGGGAAGTCTATTGGATACGCAGTATTTT CASSSGGSLLDTQYF
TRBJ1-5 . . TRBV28 TGTGCCAGCAGTTTTCCATCGCCCCAGCATTTT CASSFPSPQHF
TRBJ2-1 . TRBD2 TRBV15 TGTGCCATCGGCGGGAGGACTTACAATGAGCAGTTCTTC CAIGGRTYNEQFF
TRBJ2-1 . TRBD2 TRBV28 TGTGCCAGCAGGCCAGGACTAGCGGGAGGGCCTGACGACAATGAGCAGTTCTTC CASRPGLAGGPDDNEQFF
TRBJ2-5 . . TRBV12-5 TGTGCTAGTGGGGGGGAGACCCAGTACTTC CASGGETQYF
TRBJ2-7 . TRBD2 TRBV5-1 TGCGCCAGCAGCTTCGGTACTAGCGGGATCTACGAGCAGTACTTC CASSFGTSGIYEQYF
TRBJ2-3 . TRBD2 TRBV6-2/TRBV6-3 TGTGCCAGCAGCTCCCTCCGACTAGCGGGAGTATCCGATACGCAGTATTTT CASSSLRLAGVSDTQYF
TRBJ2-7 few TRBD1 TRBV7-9 TGTGCCAGCAGCGACCGACAGGGTGCCTACGAGCAGTACTTC CASSDRQGAYEQYF
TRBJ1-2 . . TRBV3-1 TGTGCCAGCAGCTCGACTGAAGATACGACAGATTTTGGCTACACCTTC CASSSTEDTTDFGYTF
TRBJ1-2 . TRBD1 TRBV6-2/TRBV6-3 TGTGCCAGCAGGGCCGGGACAGGATGGTATGGCTACACCTTC CASRAGTGWYGYTF
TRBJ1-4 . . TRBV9 TGTGCCAGCAGCGGGAGGGGAGATGAAAAACTGTTTTTT CASSGRGDEKLFF
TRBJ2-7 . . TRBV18 TGTGCCAGCTCAAAAGACGGTTCCTACGAGCAGTACTTC CASSKDGSYEQYF
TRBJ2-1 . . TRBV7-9 TGTGCCAGCAGCCTTCTTTACACTAGCCCTGAGCAGTTCTTC CASSLLYTSPEQFF
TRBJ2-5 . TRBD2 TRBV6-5 TGTGCCAGCAGTTACTCCGCTAGCGGTCAAGAGACCCAGTACTTC CASSYSASGQETQYF
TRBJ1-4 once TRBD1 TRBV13 TGTGCCAGCAGCTCACGGGGACAGACTAATGAAAAACTGTTTTTT CASSSRGQTNEKLFF
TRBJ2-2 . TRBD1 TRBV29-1 TGCAGCGTTGAAGAAAGGGGGCGCTTCACCGGGGAGCTGTTTTTT CSVEERGRFTGELFF
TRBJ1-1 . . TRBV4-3 TGCGCCAGCAGCGAGAGATCGGGGTTGAACACTGAAGCTTTCTTT CASSERSGLNTEAFF
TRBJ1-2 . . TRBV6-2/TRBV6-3 TGTGCCAGCAGTTACCCGGACAGAGGGGGCTACACCTTC CASSYPDRGGYTF
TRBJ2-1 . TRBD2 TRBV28 TGTGCCAGCAGTTCCCCATTACGGTATAGCGGGAGGGCAGGGGAGCAGTTCTTC CASSSPLRYSGRAGEQFF
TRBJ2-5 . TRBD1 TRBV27 TGTGCCAGCAGTCAAACCCCACAGGGGGCGCATGAGACCCAGTACTTC CASSQTPQGAHETQYF
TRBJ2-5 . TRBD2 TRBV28 TGTGCCAGCAGTTTCGGACTAGCGGGAGCGTACCCGGGGGAGACCCAGTACTTC CASSFGLAGAYPGETQYF
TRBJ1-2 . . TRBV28 TGTGCCAGCAGTTTATCGCACACCGGGAAGTATGGCTACACCTTC CASSLSHTGKYGYTF
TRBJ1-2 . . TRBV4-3 TGCGCCAGCAGCCAAGCGTCTCGGGGCGACTATGGCTACACCTTC CASSQASRGDYGYTF
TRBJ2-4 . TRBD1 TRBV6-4 TGTGCCAGCAGTGACCGACAGGGAAACATTCAGTACTTC CASSDRQGNIQYF